The 17 T cell receptor beta chains given below trace back to one sample, sequenced in a study of PD-L1 blockade in urothelial cancer. The data were produced by immunoSEQ multiplex PCR, yet TCRdb's version contains in-frame clones alone and is incomplete. The repertoire holds approximately 88,000 clones, around 83% seen once, with roughly 2% in the top ten. The time point is: pretreatment peripheral blood. Sequenced here: PBMCs, sampled around atezolizumab (anti-PD-L1) treatment. The source is a man aged 55 to 70 with urothelial cancer.

This clone was recorded once. This sequence joins TRBV15 and TRBJ2-5, with 7 bases that match TRBD2. From germline, CDR1 is LNHNV and CDR2 YYDKDF (reference sequence). V lost 4 bases to trimming and J lost 3 bases; unmatched junction nucleotides: 2. The CDR3 extends over 13 amino acids. CDR3 sequence: CATSKGREETQYF. The CDR3 DNA reads TGTGCCACCAGCAAAGGGAGGGAAGAGACCCAGTACTTC.

The chain has TRBV28 and TRBJ1-5, with D tentatively TRBD1 (6 bases). Trimming removed 7 bases from V and 6 bases from J, with 19 bases in between. The CDR3 consists of 15 residues. The germline CDR1 and CDR2 sequences are MDHEN and SYDVKM. The CDR3: CASTSVGAGGQPQHF. The CDR3 nucleotides read TGTGCCAGCACCTCGGTGGGGGCGGGCGGTCAGCCCCAGCATTTT.

The chain links TRBV18 to TRBJ2-7; D might be TRBD2 (5 bases). CDR1 KGHSH and CDR2 LQKENI come from the germline V gene. The CDR3 sequence is 12 residues long. Trimming shortened V by 3 bases and J by 3 bases, and 6 bases separated the two germline ends. The chain's CDR3 is CASSPGGYEQYF. CDR3 sequence (DNA): TGTGCCAGCTCACCTGGAGGCTACGAGCAGTACTTC.

This chain joins TRBV4-3 and TRBJ2-1, with 10 bases fitting TRBD2. The CDR3 is 16 residues long. V gave up 3 bases and J gave up 2 bases; unmatched junction bases: 4. The germline CDR1 and CDR2 sequences are LGHNA and YSLEER. The CDR3 coding sequence is TGCGCCAGCAGCCACGAACTAGCGGGAACCTACAATGAGCAGTTCTTC. It encodes CASSHELAGTYNEQFF.

This chain links TRBV27 with TRBJ2-3; 7 bases are shared with TRBD1. CDR1 is MNHEY and CDR2 is SMNVEV in the germline V gene (reference sequence). Trimming took 4 bases from V and 0 from J; bases not matched to a gene: 4. This CDR3 is built from 15 residues. The CDR3 DNA reads TGTGCCAGCAGTTCCGGGACAGCTAGCACAGATACGCAGTATTTT. It is translated as CASSSGTASTDTQYF.

This rearrangement joins TRBV13 to TRBJ2-3; TRBD2 aligns across 10 bases. There are 17 residues in the CDR3. Germline V gene lookup returns CDR1 PRHDT and CDR2 FYEKMQ (reference sequence). V was clipped by 5 bases and J by 11 bases; unmatched bases: 19. CDR3: CASSPTAGGSTGIGQYF. Here the CDR3 DNA reads TGTGCCAGCAGCCCCACAGCGGGGGGGAGTACGGGGATCGGGCAGTATTTT.

This clone was seen once. V is TRBV29-1 and J is TRBJ2-3; 7 bases align to TRBD2. Germline V gene data show CDR1 as SQVTM and CDR2 as ANQGSEA. Germline trimming cut 2 bases from V and 6 bases from J; bases unmatched to any gene: 8. The CDR3 runs to 14 residues. The CDR3 DNA is TGCAGCGTTGAAAGACCGACTAGCAGGGATACGCAGTATTTT. Amino acids: CSVERPTSRDTQYF.

This clone showed up just a few times. Likely a read error: the CDR3 ends without its conserved phenylalanine or tryptophan. It is unclear where the CDR3 begins or ends on the DNA, so no DNA is shown, and the CDR3 is as TCRdb lists it. The chain has TRBV7-8 and TRBJ2-7; TRBD2 is the table's D call, not checked against the DNA. Germline loops: CDR1 SGHVS, CDR2 FQNEAQ. The CDR3 extends over 9 residues, inclusive of both ends. This chain's CDR3 is CASSLGPPG.

V gene TRBV18 combines with J gene TRBJ2-6, with D possibly matching TRBD1 (6 bases). The germline V gene has CDR1 KGHSH and CDR2 LQKENI. The V end lost 4 bases, the J end lost 4 bases, and 20 bases lay between the germline ends. The CDR3 is 18 amino acids. The CDR3 region is CASSREQGIVPGANVLTF. The CDR3 DNA follows: TGTGCCAGCTCACGGGAACAGGGTATCGTCCCCGGGGCCAACGTCCTGACTTTC.

This clone has a handful of counts. The chain links TRBV4-1 to TRBJ1-2; TRBD1 aligns across 8 bases. This CDR3 has 15 amino acids. Losses at the gene ends were 4 bases for V and 5 bases for J; bases not matched to a gene: 9. Germline-derived CDR1 and CDR2 are MGHRA and YSYEKL. Written as DNA, the CDR3 is TGCGCCAGCAGCCCCGTGGACAGGGATAGGTATGGCTACACCTTC. Its translation is CASSPVDRDRYGYTF.

The chain employs TRBV7-8 and TRBJ1-6; 9 nucleotides agree with TRBD1. Losses at the gene ends were 2 bases for V and 9 bases for J; bases not matched to a gene: 5. The germline gives CDR1 SGHVS, CDR2 FQNEAQ. This CDR3 is built from 15 residues. The DNA for the CDR3 is TGTGCCAGCAGCTTATACGGGGACAGGGCTTCACCCCTCCACTTT. Protein sequence: CASSLYGDRASPLHF.

The chain carries TRBV10-2 and TRBJ2-2; 14 nucleotides line up with TRBD2. V shed 6 bases and J 6 bases; nucleotides not matched to a gene: 6. The CDR3 covers 16 residues. Looked up from germline, CDR1 is WSHSY and CDR2 is SAAADI. CDR3 nucleotide sequence: TGCGCCAGCAGCGCGACTAGCGGGGGGGCCTCCGGGGAGCTGTTTTTT. Protein: CASSATSGGASGELFF.

The V gene is TRBV19, the J gene TRBJ2-6, with 11 bases identical to TRBD1. Germline V lookup: CDR1 LNHDA, CDR2 SQIVND (reference sequence). CDR3 length equals 17 residues. The junction had 6 bases not matched to a gene; V was cut back by 6 bases and J by 2 bases. The CDR3 reads CASSPWTGGTGANVLTF. CDR3 sequence (DNA): TGTGCCAGTAGCCCCTGGACAGGGGGCACTGGGGCCAACGTCCTGACTTTC.

V and J are TRBV6-6 and TRBJ1-3, with TRBD1 identical over 8 bases. CDR3 length: 14 amino acids. The germline gives CDR1 MNHNY, CDR2 SVGAGI (reference sequence). V shed 6 bases and J 4 bases; nucleotides not matched to a gene: 5. CDR3: CASRPGTGGNTIYF. CDR3 sequence (DNA): TGTGCCAGCAGACCCGGGACAGGCGGAAACACCATATATTTT.

This sequence joins TRBV19 and TRBJ2-2, with 11 bases that match TRBD1. The CDR3 sequence is 18 residues long. Germline CDR1 and CDR2: LNHDA and SQIVND (reference sequence). V dropped 1 base and J dropped 5; count of bases not matched to a gene: 9. The CDR3 loop reads CASSIVRTGGSWTGELFF. DNA for the CDR3: TGTGCCAGTAGTATAGTTAGGACAGGGGGCAGTTGGACCGGGGAGCTGTTTTTT.

J is TRBJ1-2 and V is TRBV6-1; tentatively, D is TRBD1 (6 bases). There are 14 residues in the CDR3. CDR1 MNHNS and CDR2 SASEGT come from the germline V gene. The germline V and J ends were trimmed by 7 bases and 5 bases, with 17 bases remaining between them. Written as DNA, the CDR3 is TGTGCCAGCAAAGGGAGACAGGCGGTTTATGGCTACACCTTC. It specifies CASKGRQAVYGYTF.

This sequence joins TRBV10-3 and TRBJ1-1; TRBD1 matches at 7 bases. After removal of 6 bases from V and 11 bases from J, the junction contained 6 bases not matched to a gene. The CDR3 length is 11 residues. The germline gives CDR1 ENHRY, CDR2 SYGVKD. In nucleotides, the CDR3 is TGTGCCATCAGACGGGACAGTGAGGCTTTCTTT. Protein sequence: CAIRRDSEAFF.